A selection of T cell receptor beta chains follows, all from one sample in a study of blood T cell repertoires in COVID-19. The method was immunoSEQ multiplex PCR; TCRdb's version includes in-frame clones alone and lacks a portion of them. This table holds some 200,000 clones, just under 90% found once. The specimen was peripheral blood. These TCRs come from a woman aged 18-30 years who had recovered from COVID-19. Both conserved end residues are part of each CDR3. A D gene is named only where the DNA matches it firmly. The size entry is marked missing in some rows and otherwise reads once, few, many or a size class.

DNA	CDR3	size	V	D	J
TGTGCCAGCAGTTACCGGACCGGGGGGCGGGATGAGCAGTTCTTC	CASSYRTGGRDEQFF	-	TRBV6-5	-	TRBJ2-1
TGTGCCAGCAGCTATTCAGTAAACACTGAAGCTTTCTTT	CASSYSVNTEAFF	-	TRBV5-6	-	TRBJ1-1
TGTGCCAGCAGTGTCACCCACAGGGTACCCACTGAAGCTTTCTTT	CASSVTHRVPTEAFF	-	TRBV2	-	TRBJ1-1
TGTGCCAGCAGCTCGTATAAACCCGGAGCAACCCTGAACACTGAAGCTTTCTTT	CASSSYKPGATLNTEAFF	-	TRBV7-6	-	TRBJ1-1
TGTGCCAGCAGTGATCACGGTGGTAGGGGGGGCAACGAGCAGTACTTC	CASSDHGGRGGNEQYF	-	TRBV25-1	-	TRBJ2-7
TGTGCCAGCAGCCCATTCGGAGTGAACACTGAAGCTTTCTTT	CASSPFGVNTEAFF	-	TRBV7-2	-	TRBJ1-1
TGTGCCAGCAGTGAAGCAGGGGCCTTCGGCGGCTACACCTTC	CASSEAGAFGGYTF	-	TRBV6-1	-	TRBJ1-2
TGCGCCAGCAGCCAAGATCTCCCACAGGACATTCAGTACTTC	CASSQDLPQDIQYF	-	TRBV4-1	-	TRBJ2-4
TGTGCCAGCAGCGGGACTAGCGGGGCGGAGACCCAGTACTTC	CASSGTSGAETQYF	-	TRBV27	TRBD2	TRBJ2-5
TGCGCCAGCAGCCAAGTATTAGCGGGAACCTACAATGAGCAGTTCTTC	CASSQVLAGTYNEQFF	-	TRBV4-1	TRBD2	TRBJ2-1
TGTGCCAGCAGCTTAGCAGGGACTGGAAACACCATATATTTT	CASSLAGTGNTIYF	-	TRBV11-2	-	TRBJ1-3
TGCGCCAGCAGTCCACACCTCCGACAGGGTCCCAAAAACATTCAGTACTTC	CASSPHLRQGPKNIQYF	-	TRBV23-1	TRBD1	TRBJ2-4
TGCAGCGCCGAGTTGGCTTTCTTT	CSAELAFF	-	TRBV29-1	-	TRBJ1-1
TGTGCCAGCAGCCAACCTACGGCGGGGAAGGATGGCTACACCTTC	CASSQPTAGKDGYTF	-	TRBV5-8	-	TRBJ1-2
TGCAGCGTTCCGCTAACCGGGACAGGGGGCTTTGGCTACACCTTC	CSVPLTGTGGFGYTF	-	TRBV29-1	TRBD1	TRBJ1-2
TGTGCCAGCAGCTTAAGACTAGCGGGGCCCACAGATACGCAGTATTTT	CASSLRLAGPTDTQYF	few	TRBV7-8	TRBD2	TRBJ2-3
TGTGCCAGCTCACCTACGGGTAACACTGAAGCTTTCTTT	CASSPTGNTEAFF	-	TRBV18	-	TRBJ1-1
TGTGCCAGCAGCTTTACAGGGGGCTGGAATGAGCAGTTCTTC	CASSFTGGWNEQFF	-	TRBV7-2	TRBD1	TRBJ2-1
TGTGCCAGCAGTGACTCAGTGAGGCTGAACACTGAAGCTTTCTTT	CASSDSVRLNTEAFF	-	TRBV6-4	-	TRBJ1-1
TGCAGTGCTAGTTGGCAGAACACTGAAGCTTTCTTT	CSASWQNTEAFF	-	TRBV20-1	-	TRBJ1-1
TGTGCCAGCAATCCGGGACAGGATTACAATGAGCAGTTCTTC	CASNPGQDYNEQFF	-	TRBV5-8	TRBD1	TRBJ2-1
TGTGCCAGCAGCTTATCTGTAGATTACAATGAGCAGTTCTTC	CASSLSVDYNEQFF	-	TRBV11-2	-	TRBJ2-1
TGTGCCAGCAGTTACTCGATCCAAGACTTGAGCTCCTACGAGCAGTACTTC	CASSYSIQDLSSYEQYF	-	TRBV6-2/TRBV6-3	-	TRBJ2-7
TGCGCCAGCAGCTTGGTTCCCGGGACTTCGGCGTCGGAGACCCAGTACTTC	CASSLVPGTSASETQYF	-	TRBV5-1	-	TRBJ2-5
TGTGCCTGGAGTCGGGACAGAAATCAGCCCCAGCATTTT	CAWSRDRNQPQHF	-	TRBV30	TRBD1	TRBJ1-5
TGTGCCAGCAACGGACAGGGGAGCTATGGCTACACCTTC	CASNGQGSYGYTF	once	TRBV7-2	TRBD1	TRBJ1-2
TGCGCCAGCAGCACCTCTAGCGGTCGCACAGATACGCAGTATTTT	CASSTSSGRTDTQYF	-	TRBV5-1	TRBD2	TRBJ2-3
TGCAGCGTTGTCGGGGCCTACGAGCAGTACTTC	CSVVGAYEQYF	-	TRBV29-1	-	TRBJ2-7
TGTGCCAGCTCACCGACACAGGAAGGCACTGAAGCTTTCTTT	CASSPTQEGTEAFF	-	TRBV18	-	TRBJ1-1
TGCGCCAGCAGCCCCCGAAGTGACCCGACAGGGAAGGGCGGTGACTATGGCTACACCTTC	CASSPRSDPTGKGGDYGYTF	once	TRBV5-1	TRBD1	TRBJ1-2
TGTGCCAGCAGCCCCGGGACAGTGAGTCCTGAGTCTGATGGCTACACCTTC	CASSPGTVSPESDGYTF	-	TRBV7-6	TRBD1	TRBJ1-2
TGTGCCAGTACCCCCCGGGACAGGGGGCTTGAAGGTGAAAAACTGTTTTTT	CASTPRDRGLEGEKLFF	-	TRBV19	TRBD1	TRBJ1-4
TGTGCCAGCAGTGAGGGGGGTGAGCAGTTCTTC	CASSEGGEQFF	once	TRBV2	-	TRBJ2-1
TGTGCCAGCAGCTTACGGAAGACAGGGAATAAGTCGGAGCAGTACTTC	CASSLRKTGNKSEQYF	-	TRBV7-9	TRBD1	TRBJ2-7
TGTGCCAGCAGTGTACAGGGGTTAACTCATGGCTACACCTTC	CASSVQGLTHGYTF	-	TRBV28	TRBD1	TRBJ1-2
TGCAGCGTTCAACGAGACTATGATACCTACAATGAGCAGTTCTTC	CSVQRDYDTYNEQFF	-	TRBV29-1	-	TRBJ2-1
TGTGCCAGCAGCTTAAGGGACTTCGGGAATTCACCCCTCCACTTT	CASSLRDFGNSPLHF	-	TRBV7-8	-	TRBJ1-6
TGTGCCAGCAGTTTTACCCATTCGGAGGAGTACGAGCAGTACTTC	CASSFTHSEEYEQYF	-	TRBV27	-	TRBJ2-7
TGTGCCAGCAGTGGAGGAGACGAGCAGTACTTC	CASSGGDEQYF	-	TRBV7-9	-	TRBJ2-7
TGTGCCACCAGTTTAGGGGGCGCACTCCCAGAGACCCAGTACTTC	CATSLGGALPETQYF	-	TRBV24-1	TRBD1	TRBJ2-5
TGCAGTGGGGGGCGGAACAATGAGCAGTTCTTC	CSGGRNNEQFF	-	TRBV20-1	-	TRBJ2-1
TGCGCCAGCAGCACCGGGACAGGTGGGTCTGAAGCTTTCTTT	CASSTGTGGSEAFF	-	TRBV5-1	TRBD1	TRBJ1-1